This paragraph covers one T cell receptor beta chain sequence. Under the authors' procedure: Reference gene primer amplification in the assay estimated nucleated cell counts. Profiled with immunoSEQ multiplex PCR; TCRdb holds only in-frame clones, not every one. Clone size and the V and J calls come from that table; the DNA yielded D and trimming. The sample has 250,000 to 300,000 clones, around nine tenths seen once. This sample stems from a study of blood T cell repertoires in COVID-19. The receptor's source is a woman in her sixties or seventies with COVID-19, enrolled during active disease. Sequencing was done on a sample of peripheral blood.

CDR3 region: CASSPTRLAGGPRYEQYF. CDR3 sequence (DNA): TGTGCCAGCAGCCCCACTAGACTAGCGGGAGGGCCTCGGTACGAGCAGTACTTC. The J gene is TRBJ2-7, the V gene TRBV7-2, with TRBD2 matching 14 bases. This CDR3 comprises 18 residues. With V trimmed by 5 bases and J by 4 bases, 13 bases remained unmatched. Germline CDR1 is SGHTA and CDR2 is FQGNSA. The entire variable domain, with the rest obtained from reference TRBV7-2 and TRBJ2-7, is as follows: GAGVSQSPSNKVTEKGKDVELRCDPISGHTALYWYRQSLGQGLEFLIYFQGNSAPDKSGLPSDRFSAERTGGSVSTLTIQRTQQEDSAVYLCASSPTRLAGGPRYEQYFGPGTRLTVT.